A selection of T cell receptor beta chains follows, all from one sample in a study of T cell responses to AZD1222 COVID-19 vaccine. TCRdb keeps only in-frame clones here, not all; method: immunoSEQ multiplex PCR. The table lists around 100,000 clones, 65% to 85% of them singletons, with 9.4% in the top ten. Sequencing was performed on peripheral blood, taken on day 0 of AZD1222 vaccination. The receptors were sampled from an adult in good health. CDR3s include the opening cysteine and the closing phenylalanine or tryptophan. A D gene is named only where the DNA matches it firmly. The listing skips clone size in some rows; elsewhere it reads once, few, many or a size class.

D gene | J gene | V gene | clone size | CDR3 DNA | CDR3 protein
TRBD2 | TRBJ2-1 | TRBV19 | . | TGTGCCAGTAGTATAGGGGTGGGTAGCGGGGCTTACAATGAGCAGTTCTTC | CASSIGVGSGAYNEQFF
. | TRBJ1-4 | TRBV7-9 | . | TGTGCCAGCAGCTTAGGTTCGGCAGGTTGGACTGAAAAACTGTTTTTT | CASSLGSAGWTEKLFF
. | TRBJ2-3 | TRBV24-1 | . | TGTGCCACCAGTGATTACGGATCCCTCACAGATACGCAGTATTTT | CATSDYGSLTDTQYF
. | TRBJ1-2 | TRBV5-1 | once | TGCGCCAGCAGCCTTTGGGTGTCGACAGGCGCCGGAATCAAAGGCTACACCTTC | CASSLWVSTGAGIKGYTF
. | TRBJ2-5 | TRBV5-4 | . | TGTGCCAGCAGCTTCCAGGGTTCCCAAGAGACCCAGTACTTC | CASSFQGSQETQYF
TRBD1 | TRBJ1-5 | TRBV9 | . | TGTGCCAGCAGCTCCCTTGGACAGGGCAATCAGCCCCAGCATTTT | CASSSLGQGNQPQHF
TRBD1 | TRBJ1-5 | TRBV30 | . | TGTGCCTGGAGCGCAGGGGGAGGTTTCAGCAATCAGCCCCAGCATTTT | CAWSAGGGFSNQPQHF
. | TRBJ1-2 | TRBV11-2 | . | TGTGCCAGCAGCCTAGGGGCGGGGGCCGGCGGCTACACCTTC | CASSLGAGAGGYTF
. | TRBJ2-1 | TRBV7-6 | . | TGTGCCAGCAGCGGAAGCTCCAATGAGCAGTTCTTC | CASSGSSNEQFF
. | TRBJ1-2 | TRBV6-1 | . | TGTGCCAGCAGTGAAGACGGCAGGGACTATGGCTACACCTTC | CASSEDGRDYGYTF
. | TRBJ1-1 | TRBV27 | . | TGTGCCAGCAGTTTTGGGATTATAGGGAGGAACACTGAAGCTTTCTTT | CASSFGIIGRNTEAFF
. | TRBJ2-5 | TRBV24-1 | . | TGTGCCACCAGTGATTCTGGCCTCCAAGAGACCCAGTACTTC | CATSDSGLQETQYF
. | TRBJ1-1 | TRBV19 | few | TGTGCCAGCGCAGTTCAGCCCGAGGTTGGAGCTTTCTTT | CASAVQPEVGAFF
TRBD1 | TRBJ2-3 | TRBV2 | . | TGTGCCAGCAGAGGGACAGGCGCCTGGGGTACGCAGTATTTT | CASRGTGAWGTQYF
. | TRBJ1-1 | TRBV7-8 | . | TGTGCCAGCAGCTTAGCGCGGGGGCCAGGCACTGAAGCTTTCTTT | CASSLARGPGTEAFF
. | TRBJ2-1 | TRBV7-9 | . | TGTGCCAGCAGCTTAGATTTCGAGGGTGAGCAGTTCTTC | CASSLDFEGEQFF
TRBD1 | TRBJ1-4 | TRBV27 | few | TGTGCCAGCAGTTTCCAGGACAGGGGGCGAGAAAAACTGTTTTTT | CASSFQDRGREKLFF
TRBD2 | TRBJ2-3 | TRBV18 | . | TGTGCCAGCTCACCCTCAGCGGGAGGTTCGGATACGCAGTATTTT | CASSPSAGGSDTQYF
TRBD1 | TRBJ1-6 | TRBV9 | . | TGTGCTACCGGACAGGCCCTTAATTCACCCCTCCACTTT | CATGQALNSPLHF
. | TRBJ1-2 | TRBV6-5 | . | TGTGCCAGCGGCCGGCCCGCACGGGACTATGGCTACACCTTC | CASGRPARDYGYTF